The text below deals with one T cell receptor (beta chain). The antigen is unknown. This sample is drawn from a study of OX40 agonist ivuxolimab in advanced cancers. Study details: An anti-OX40 (CD134) antibody with agonistic activity, ivuxolimab, was administered to patients. Participants could have had prior anti-PD-1, anti-PD-L1 or anti-CTLA-4 therapy, and around 40% had some. Study results and limitations: In the expanded peripheral T cells, antigen specificity was never determined.

The method was immunoSEQ multiplex PCR; TCRdb's version includes in-frame clones alone and lacks a portion of them. This sample has 95,000 to 100,000 clones, with roughly four fifths found just once. CDR3 length equals 13 residues. The germline V and J ends were trimmed by 3 bases and 3 bases, with 6 bases remaining between them. Looked up from germline, CDR1 is SNHLY and CDR2 is FYNNEI. Blood samples were obtained at baseline, cycle 4 day 1, and cycle 7 day 1. The specimen was CD4+ or CD8+ T cells sorted from blood, collected in a trial of the OX40 agonist ivuxolimab. V usage is TRBV2 and J usage is TRBJ2-1, with D unclear. This sequence was found in an adult with an advanced solid tumor such as melanoma, head and neck, liver or kidney cancer. In DNA, the CDR3 is TGTGCCAGCAGTGATACGGGCTACAATGAGCAGTTCTTC. Encoded protein: CASSDTGYNEQFF.